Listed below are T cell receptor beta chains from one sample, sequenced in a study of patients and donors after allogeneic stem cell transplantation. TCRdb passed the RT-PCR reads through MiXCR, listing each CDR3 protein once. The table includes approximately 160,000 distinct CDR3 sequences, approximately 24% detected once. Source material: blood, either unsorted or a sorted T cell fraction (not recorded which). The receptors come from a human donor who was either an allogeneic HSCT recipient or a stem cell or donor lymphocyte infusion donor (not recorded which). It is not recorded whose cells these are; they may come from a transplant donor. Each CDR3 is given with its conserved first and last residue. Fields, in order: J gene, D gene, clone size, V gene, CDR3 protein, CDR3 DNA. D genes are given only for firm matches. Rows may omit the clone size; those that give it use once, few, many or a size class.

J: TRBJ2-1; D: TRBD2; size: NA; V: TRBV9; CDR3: CASSVAFAGGSSYNEQFF; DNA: TGTGCCAGCAGCGTAGCTTTCGCGGGGGGTTCCTCCTACAATGAGCAGTTCTTC
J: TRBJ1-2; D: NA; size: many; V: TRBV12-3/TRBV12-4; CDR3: CASTYMTGAMRGYTF; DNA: TGTGCCAGCACCTATATGACAGGAGCGATGAGAGGCTACACCTTC
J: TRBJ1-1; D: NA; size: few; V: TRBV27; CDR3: CASSNRVFGTEAFF; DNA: TGTGCCAGCAGTAACAGGGTGTTCGGCACTGAAGCTTTCTTT
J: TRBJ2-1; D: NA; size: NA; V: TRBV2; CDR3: CASPTTQTVYNEQFF; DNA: TGTGCCAGCCCCACGACGCAGACAGTCTACAATGAGCAGTTCTTC
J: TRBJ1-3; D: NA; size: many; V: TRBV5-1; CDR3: CASSLVPGSGNTIYF; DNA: TGCGCCAGCAGCTTGGTTCCGGGCTCTGGAAACACCATATATTTT
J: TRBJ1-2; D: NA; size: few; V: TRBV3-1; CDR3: CASSPFIAGNYGYTF; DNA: TGTGCCAGCAGCCCATTTATCGCGGGGAACTATGGCTACACCTTC
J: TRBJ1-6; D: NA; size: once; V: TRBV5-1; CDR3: CASSLPESSYNSPLHF; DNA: TGCGCCAGCAGCTTGCCTGAGAGCTCCTATAATTCACCCCTCCACTTT
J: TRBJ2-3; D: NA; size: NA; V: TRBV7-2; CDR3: CASSLGGPRDTQYF; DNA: TGTGCCAGCAGCTTAGGGGGGCCAAGGGATACGCAGTATTTT
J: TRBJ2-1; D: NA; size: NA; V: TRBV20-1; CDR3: CSAHGVGLALQFF; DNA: TGCAGTGCACATGGGGTAGGCCTAGCATTACAGTTCTTC
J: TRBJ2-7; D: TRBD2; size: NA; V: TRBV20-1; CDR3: CSAGKTSGGAEQYF; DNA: TGCAGTGCTGGAAAGACTAGCGGGGGGGCGGAGCAGTACTTC
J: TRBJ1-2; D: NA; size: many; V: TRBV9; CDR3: CASSVDSNYGYTF; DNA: TGTGCCAGCAGTGTCGATAGTAACTATGGCTACACCTTC
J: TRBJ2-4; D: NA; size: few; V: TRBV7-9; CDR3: CASSSVGKNIQYF; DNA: TGTGCCAGCAGCTCCGTGGGCAAAAACATTCAGTACTTC
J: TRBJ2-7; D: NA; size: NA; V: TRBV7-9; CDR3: CASSTQQGSYEQYF; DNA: TGTGCCAGCAGCACCCAACAGGGTTCCTACGAGCAGTACTTC
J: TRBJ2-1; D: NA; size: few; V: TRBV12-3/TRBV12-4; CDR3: CASSSRAPSSYNEQFF; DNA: TGTGCCAGCAGTTCCCGGGCCCCGAGCTCCTACAATGAGCAGTTCTTC
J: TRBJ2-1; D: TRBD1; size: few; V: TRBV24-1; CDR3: CATSGQRSQDSYNEQFF; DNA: TGTGCCACGTCGGGACAGCGGAGCCAGGACTCCTACAATGAGCAGTTCTTC
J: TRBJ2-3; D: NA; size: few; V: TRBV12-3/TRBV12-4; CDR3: CASNLRRTDTQYF; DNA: TGTGCCAGCAATCTTCGACGCACAGATACGCAGTATTTT
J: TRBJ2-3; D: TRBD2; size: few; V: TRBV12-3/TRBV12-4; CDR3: CASSPYTSGDFTDTQYF; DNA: TGTGCCAGCAGTCCCTATACTAGCGGGGATTTCACAGATACGCAGTATTTT
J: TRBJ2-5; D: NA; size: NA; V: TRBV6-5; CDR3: CASSFREWETQYF; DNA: TGTGCCAGCAGTTTTAGGGAATGGGAGACCCAGTACTTC
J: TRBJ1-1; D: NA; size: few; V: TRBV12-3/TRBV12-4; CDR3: CASTPSTGEAFF; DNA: TGTGCCAGCACCCCGTCGACAGGTGAAGCTTTCTTT
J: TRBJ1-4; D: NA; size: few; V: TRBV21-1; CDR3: CASSKASTQGADEKLFF; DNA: TGTGCCAGCAGCAAAGCGTCGACACAGGGGGCTGATGAAAAACTGTTTTTT
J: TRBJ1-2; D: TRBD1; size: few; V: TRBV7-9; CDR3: CASSLGQGPTNYGYTF; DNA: TGTGCCAGCAGCTTAGGACAGGGGCCGACCAACTATGGCTACACCTTC
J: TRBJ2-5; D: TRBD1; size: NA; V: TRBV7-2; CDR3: CASSSDRGRETQYF; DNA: TGTGCCAGCAGTTCCGACAGGGGGCGAGAGACCCAGTACTTC
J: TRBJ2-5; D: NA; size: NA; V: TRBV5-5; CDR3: CASSSVLTIRETQYF; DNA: TGTGCCAGCAGTTCTGTCCTTACAATTCGGGAGACCCAGTACTTC
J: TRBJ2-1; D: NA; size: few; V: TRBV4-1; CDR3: CASSLGQINEQFF; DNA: TGCGCCAGCAGCCTTGGACAGATCAATGAGCAGTTCTTC
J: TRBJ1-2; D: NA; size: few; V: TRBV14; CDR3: CASSHRPEGYTF; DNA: TGTGCCAGCAGCCACCGACCGGAGGGCTACACCTTC
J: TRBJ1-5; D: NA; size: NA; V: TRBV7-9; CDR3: CASSSTVLNGNQPQHF; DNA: TGTGCCAGCAGCTCGACAGTACTAAATGGCAATCAGCCCCAGCATTTT
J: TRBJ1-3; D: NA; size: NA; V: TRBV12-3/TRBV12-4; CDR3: CASSFPRNTIYF; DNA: TGTGCCAGCAGTTTTCCCCGGAACACCATATATTTT
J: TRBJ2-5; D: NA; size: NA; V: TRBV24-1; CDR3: CATSDPGVETQYF; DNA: TGTGCCACCAGTGATCCAGGGGTAGAGACCCAGTACTTC